This T cell receptor (beta chain) emerged from a study of identical twins. TCRdb reprocessed the 5' RACE reads via MiXCR and lists one record per CDR3 protein. The profile covers hundreds of thousands of distinct CDR3 sequences, with about 12% appearing a single time and about 1.5% taken by the ten largest. General observations from the study: Models, which agreed with sharing between unrelated individuals, nonetheless underestimated the out-of-frame TCR alpha sharing seen in monozygotic twins. The study found excess low generation probability among twin-shared out-of-frame alpha sequences. Cross-sectional statistical analysis, not tracking of the same donors, underpinned the conclusions.

A few counts support this clonotype. What it binds is not known. Germline loops: CDR1 MNHNS, CDR2 SASEGT. The CDR3 sequence is 16 residues long. V shed 2 bases, J shed 2 bases, and the junction held 2 bases outside the gene matches. These data were likewise used in another study, on yellow fever vaccine responses in identical twins.

The chain is built from TRBV6-1 and TRBJ2-1; 11 nucleotides agree with TRBD2. The clonotype comes from a young woman in good health. The sample taken for sequencing was PBMCs. CDR3 nucleotides: TGTGCCAGCAGTGAAATAGCGGGAGGGACCTACAATGAGCAGTTCTTC. Translated: CASSEIAGGTYNEQFF.